The clone carrying this TCR beta chain showed up many times. TCRdb reprocessed the 5' RACE reads with MiXCR, giving one entry per CDR3 protein. The table shows 25,000 to 35,000 distinct CDR3 sequences, with roughly 6% occurring only once. The data were obtained in a study of T cells after yellow fever vaccination. Germline V gene sequence: CDR1 MDHEN, CDR2 SYDVKM. This CDR3 is 16 amino acids long. Trimming cost V 6 bases and J 4 bases; bases outside gene matches: 11. This material consisted of PBMCs, either bulk or a sorted T-cell subset (CD4+, CD8+, memory, or dextramer-sorted; not recorded which), taken on the day of the yellow fever booster vaccination. This chain joins TRBV28 and TRBJ2-1, with 8 nucleotides matching TRBD2. The TCR sequence derives from a man aged 25 to 40 who received the YFV17D yellow fever vaccine. CDR3 coding DNA: TGTGCCAGCAGCCCGGGGGCTGGCGGGAGGTACAATGAGCAGTTCTTC. This codes for CASSPGAGGRYNEQFF.